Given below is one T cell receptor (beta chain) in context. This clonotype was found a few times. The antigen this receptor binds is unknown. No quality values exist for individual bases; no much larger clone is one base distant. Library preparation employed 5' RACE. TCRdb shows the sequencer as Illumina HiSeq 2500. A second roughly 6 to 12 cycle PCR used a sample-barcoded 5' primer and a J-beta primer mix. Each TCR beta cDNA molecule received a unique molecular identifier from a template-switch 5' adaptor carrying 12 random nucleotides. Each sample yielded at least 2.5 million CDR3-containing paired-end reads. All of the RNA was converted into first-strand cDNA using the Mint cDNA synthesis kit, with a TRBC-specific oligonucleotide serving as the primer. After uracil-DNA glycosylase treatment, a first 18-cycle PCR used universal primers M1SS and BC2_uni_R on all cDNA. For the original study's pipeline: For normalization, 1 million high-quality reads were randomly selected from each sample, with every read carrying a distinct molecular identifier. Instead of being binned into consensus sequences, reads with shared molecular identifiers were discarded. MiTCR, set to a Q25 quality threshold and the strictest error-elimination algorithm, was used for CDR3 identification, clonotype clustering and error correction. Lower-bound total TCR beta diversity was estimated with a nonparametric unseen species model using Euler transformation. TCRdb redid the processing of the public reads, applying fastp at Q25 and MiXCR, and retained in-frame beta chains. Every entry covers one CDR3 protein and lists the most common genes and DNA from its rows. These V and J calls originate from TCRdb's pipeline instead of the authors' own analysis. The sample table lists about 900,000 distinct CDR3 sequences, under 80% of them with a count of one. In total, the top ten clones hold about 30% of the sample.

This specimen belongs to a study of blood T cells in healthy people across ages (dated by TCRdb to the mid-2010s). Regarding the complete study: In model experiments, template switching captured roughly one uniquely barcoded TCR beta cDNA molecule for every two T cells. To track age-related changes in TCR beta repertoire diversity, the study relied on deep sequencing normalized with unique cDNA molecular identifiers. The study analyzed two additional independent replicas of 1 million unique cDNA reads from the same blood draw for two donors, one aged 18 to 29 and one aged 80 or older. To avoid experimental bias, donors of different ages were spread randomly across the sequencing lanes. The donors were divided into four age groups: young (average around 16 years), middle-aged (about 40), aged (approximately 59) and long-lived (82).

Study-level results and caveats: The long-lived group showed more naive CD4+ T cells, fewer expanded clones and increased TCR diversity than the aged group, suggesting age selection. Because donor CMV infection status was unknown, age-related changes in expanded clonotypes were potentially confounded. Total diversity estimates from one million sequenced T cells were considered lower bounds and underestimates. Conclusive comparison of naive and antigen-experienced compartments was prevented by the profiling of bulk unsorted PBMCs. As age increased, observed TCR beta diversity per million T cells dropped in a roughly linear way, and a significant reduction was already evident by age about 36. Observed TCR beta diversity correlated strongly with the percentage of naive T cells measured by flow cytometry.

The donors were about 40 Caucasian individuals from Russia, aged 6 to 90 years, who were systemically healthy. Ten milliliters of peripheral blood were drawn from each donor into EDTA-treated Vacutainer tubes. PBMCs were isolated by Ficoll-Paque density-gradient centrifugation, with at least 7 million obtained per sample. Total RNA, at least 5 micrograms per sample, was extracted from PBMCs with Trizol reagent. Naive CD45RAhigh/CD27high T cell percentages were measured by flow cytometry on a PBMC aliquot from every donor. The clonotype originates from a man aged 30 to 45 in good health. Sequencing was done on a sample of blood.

In nucleotide form, the sequence is TGTGCCATCAGTGGTCTTGCCCCGGGACAGGGTAGAGATACGCAGTATTTT. It is translated as CAISGLAPGQGRDTQYF. Recombination linked TRBV10-3 to TRBJ2-3; a stretch of 9 junction bases matches TRBD1. CDR1 and CDR2 are read off the germline V gene as ENHRY and SYGVKD. Germline trimming: 4 bases from V, 5 bases from J; junction bases outside gene matches: 13. Taken from cysteine to phenylalanine, the CDR3 has 17 residues. Of all the DNA, just the CDR3 is kept, 51 bases in frame from base 1.